The sample holds many counts of the clone carrying this T cell receptor beta chain. Its matching antigen is unknown. These data belong to a study of T-cell reconstitution after alpha-beta-depleted transplantation in children. Findings and limits, study-wide: About two months after transplant, alpha-beta T cells reportedly came from several hundred expanded graft clones. At the one-year point after transplant, T-cell counts and TCRbeta diversity were found to come mostly from T cells that had been newly produced. Recipient T cells and thymic progenitors that survived were the source of the high TCRbeta diversity seen at day 60 in some patients.

Unique molecular identifiers tagged the TCRbeta library. From the PCR reads, TCRdb called clonotypes with MiXCR, one entry per CDR3 protein. This sample has under 25,000 distinct CDR3 sequences, with approximately 13% found just once. The source is a female patient aged 2-15 years who had a stem cell transplant for congenital amegakaryocytic thrombocytopenia, so the T cells may come from the graft donor. The sequenced sample was PBMCs, mostly from graft donor cells, obtained 60 days after TCRalphabeta/CD19-depleted stem cell transplant.

DNA for the CDR3: TGCAGTGCTCCCCGGGGCCACGAGCAGTACTTC. This codes for CSAPRGHEQYF. This chain connects TRBV20-1 to TRBJ2-7; possibly TRBD1 or TRBD2 for D (5 bases each). The CDR3 runs to 11 residues. Trimming left V 5 bases short and J 5 bases short, with 10 bases between. CDR1 is DFQATT and CDR2 is SNEGSKA in the germline V gene (reference sequence).